This T cell receptor beta chain derives from a study of read filtering for tumor transcriptome and immune sequencing. This library used roughly 400 ng RNA and molecular barcoded adaptors spanning alpha/delta and beta/gamma chains. TCRdb re-derived calls from the reads in MiXCR, one entry per CDR3 protein. The table records tens of thousands of distinct CDR3 sequences, around 20% of them present only once. Study results and limitations: In IR-seq, single-read clonotypes were approximately 83% of clonotypes but 3% to 3.5% of reads. The CD138-negative fraction was mixed bone marrow immune cells, not pure T cells. IR-seq and RNA-seq agreed better without single-read clonotypes.

Remarks on this clonotype: Its antigen is undetermined. Compared with germline, one end of the junction differs, possibly owing to a read error.

Germline lookup yields CDR1 DFQATT and CDR2 SNEGSKA (reference sequence). This CDR3 has 16 amino acids. Input material: a population of CD138-negative cells sorted from bone marrow. The sequence was collected from a donor at least 40 years old with multiple myeloma. V gene TRBV20-1 combines with J gene TRBJ1-6, with a possible D match to TRBD1 (5 bases). The CDR3 DNA reads as TGCAGTGCTTCGCGAGGGACCTTGGACCATAATTCTCCCCTCCGCTTT. It encodes CSASRGTLDHNSPLRF.